These 28 T cell receptor beta chains came from one sample sequenced in a study of cytomegalovirus exposure and HLA in healthy donors. PCR employed 60 Vbeta and 13 Jbeta primers. The protocol was immunoSEQ multiplex PCR, while the TCRdb copy is restricted to in-frame clones and leaves out a portion. The data show 100,000 to 150,000 clones, with around 75% seen just once and approximately 2.1% held by the top ten. The sequenced sample consisted of PBMCs. The receptors derive from a young man in good health and CMV-seronegative.

J is TRBJ1-2 and V is TRBV14; D is possibly TRBD1 (6 bases). Germline V gene sequence: CDR1 SGHDN, CDR2 FVKESK. The ends were cut back, 1 base at V and 8 bases at J, with 17 bases in the middle. The CDR3 runs 15 residues. The CDR3 spells CASSQGKDRLWGYTF. The CDR3 DNA reads TGTGCCAGCAGCCAAGGGAAGGACAGATTATGGGGCTACACCTTC.

The chain employs TRBV6-6 and TRBJ2-2; D may be TRBD2 (5 bases). V was trimmed by 2 bases and J by 4 bases, leaving 14 bases between them. This CDR3 region has 16 residues. Germline CDR1 reads MNHNY; CDR2 reads SVGAGI (reference sequence). Here the CDR3 DNA reads TGTGCCAGCAGTTACAAGCTTTCCGGGGTCACCGGGGAGCTGTTTTTT. Protein: CASSYKLSGVTGELFF.

The V call is TRBV5-1, the J call TRBJ2-5; TRBD1 matches 7 bases. J lost 2 bases, V lost 2 bases, and 6 bases had no gene match. CDR1 is SGHRS and CDR2 is YFSETQ in the germline V gene. The CDR3 totals 15 residues. The CDR3 protein is CASSFGTALQETQYF. The DNA of the CDR3 is TGCGCCAGCAGCTTTGGGACAGCTCTTCAAGAGACCCAGTACTTC. Together with reference TRBV5-1 and TRBJ2-5, the CDR3 gives the full variable domain: KAGVTQTPRYLIKTRGQQVTLSCSPISGHRSVSWYQQTPGQGLQFLFEYFSETQRNKGNFPGRFSGRQFSNSRSEMNVSTLELGDSALYLCASSFGTALQETQYFGPGTRLLVL.

This clone was seen just once. The genes are TRBV5-1 and TRBJ2-1, with 8 bases lining up with TRBD2. Germline lookup yields CDR1 SGHRS and CDR2 YFSETQ. This CDR3 has 15 residues. The V gene end was trimmed by 1 base and the J gene end by 5 bases; junction bases not matched to a gene: 5. The CDR3 sequence is CASSLRGGGNNEQFF. CDR3 sequence (DNA): TGCGCCAGCAGCTTGCGGGGGGGAGGGAACAATGAGCAGTTCTTC.

A few counts support this clone. The chain links TRBV9 to TRBJ2-5; the D gene is possibly TRBD2 (5 bases). Trimming stripped 3 bases from V and 4 bases from J, with 16 bases between. This CDR3 contains 15 residues. The germline gives CDR1 SGDLS, CDR2 YYNGEE. CDR3 DNA sequence: TGTGCCAGCAGCGCATATGGTGGAGGCGGAGAGACCCAGTACTTC. This sequence encodes CASSAYGGGGETQYF.

The chain has TRBV10-1 and TRBJ2-2; D is possibly TRBD1 (6 bases). The germline V gene encodes CDR1 WNHNN and CDR2 SYGVQD (reference sequence). The length of the CDR3 is 14 residues. V was clipped by 5 bases and J by 2 bases, with 9 bases between them. The CDR3 reads CASSTGSNTGELFF. Here the CDR3 DNA reads TGCGCCAGCAGTACAGGGTCCAACACCGGGGAGCTGTTTTTT.

This clone has a single count. V and J are TRBV5-4 and TRBJ2-7; 8 bases agree with TRBD1. CDR3 length equals 14 residues. Germline-derived CDR1 and CDR2 are SGHNT and YYREEE (reference sequence). With V trimmed by 1 base and J by 3 bases, 3 bases remained unmatched. The CDR3 bases are TGTGCCAGCAGCTTGTGGACAGGGCGCTACGAGCAGTACTTC. This sequence encodes CASSLWTGRYEQYF.

V gene TRBV27 combines with J gene TRBJ1-6, with 9 positions matching TRBD1. The CDR3 runs to 16 residues. The germline V gene encodes CDR1 MNHEY and CDR2 SMNVEV (reference sequence). The junction had 14 bases not matched to a gene; V was cut back by 6 bases and J by 11 bases. This CDR3 is CASRSAFGQGRAPLHF. The CDR3, as DNA: TGTGCCAGCAGATCTGCCTTCGGACAGGGGCGGGCACCCCTCCACTTT.

V and J are TRBV11-2 and TRBJ2-7; TRBD1 matches 9 bases. With 5 bases clipped from V and 3 bases from J, the junction kept 2 bases outside the gene matches. CDR3 size: 13 residues. Germline-derived CDR1 and CDR2 are SGHAT and FQNNGV. Written as DNA, the CDR3 is TGTGCCAGCAGCCGGACAGGGGACTACGAGCAGTACTTC. This sequence encodes CASSRTGDYEQYF.

The chain carries TRBV7-2 and TRBJ2-7; D is ambiguous. Germline V gene data show CDR1 as SGHTA and CDR2 as FQGNSA. The V end was cut by 5 bases, the J end by 4 bases, with 12 bases between. The CDR3 is 13 residues long. In nucleotides, the CDR3 is TGTGCCAGCAGCCCCCGCCCGGAGTACGAGCAGTACTTC. Protein product: CASSPRPEYEQYF.

The gene calls are TRBV6-6 and TRBJ1-1; D gene ambiguous. Between the trimmed V and J ends, which lost 1 base and 8 bases, there was a span of 5 bases. The germline gives CDR1 MNHNY, CDR2 SVGAGI (reference sequence). The CDR3 is 11 residues long. The CDR3 DNA reads as TGTGCCAGCAGTTACTTTGGCGAAGCTTTCTTT. It yields the protein CASSYFGEAFF.

This clone has more than one count but fewer than ten. This chain uses TRBV19 with TRBJ1-5; D is undetermined. Germline V lookup: CDR1 LNHDA, CDR2 SQIVND (reference sequence). V lost 8 bases, J lost 5 bases, and 16 bases lay in between. This CDR3 has 14 residues. CDR3 loop: CASSGRGYDQPQHF. As DNA, the CDR3 is TGTGCCAGTTCTGGACGGGGATACGATCAGCCCCAGCATTTT.

The chain combines TRBV28 with TRBJ1-4; D gene uncertain. V dropped 11 bases and J dropped 4 bases, with 17 bases sitting between them. The CDR3 extends over 14 amino acids. Looked up from germline, CDR1 is MDHEN and CDR2 is SYDVKM. CDR3 loop: CASMRGVSNEKLFF. DNA of the CDR3: TGTGCCTCGATGCGAGGAGTCAGTAATGAAAAACTGTTTTTT.

This rearrangement joins TRBV9 to TRBJ2-1; TRBD2 matches at 14 bases. J lost 8 bases, V lost 3 bases, and 4 bases had no gene match. The CDR3 covers 15 residues. Germline V gives CDR1 SGDLS, CDR2 YYNGEE. This CDR3 is CASSATSGGADEQFF. In DNA form, the CDR3 reads TGTGCCAGCAGCGCGACTAGCGGGGGGGCCGATGAGCAGTTCTTC.

The CDR3 loop reads CASSPTPGGNTEAFF. CDR3 DNA sequence: TGTGCCAGCAGTCCAACCCCCGGGGGGAACACTGAAGCTTTCTTT. J is TRBJ1-1 and V is TRBV27; possibly TRBD1 for D (5 bases). The V and J ends lost 5 bases and 1 base respectively, with 14 bases between them. The germline V gene has CDR1 MNHEY and CDR2 SMNVEV (reference sequence). CDR3 size: 15 residues.

The rearrangement uses TRBV6-5 and TRBJ1-4; TRBD1 matches 11 bases. From germline, CDR1 is MNHEY and CDR2 SVGAGI. The CDR3 is 16 amino acids. V was pared by 4 bases and J by 6 bases, with 7 bases of the junction left unmatched. The CDR3 coding sequence is TGTGCCAGCAGTTTCCTCCCGGGACAGGGGGATGAAAAACTGTTTTTT. Encoded protein: CASSFLPGQGDEKLFF.

This sequence joins TRBV9 and TRBJ2-1, with 11 bases lining up with TRBD2. The V and J ends lost 8 bases and 0 bases, in that order; junction bases with no gene match: 13. The CDR3 runs to 18 residues. The germline CDR1 and CDR2 sequences are SGDLS and YYNGEE. CDR3 sequence: CASTFSGGALSSYNEQFF. CDR3 in DNA: TGTGCCAGTACCTTTAGCGGGGGGGCCTTGAGCTCCTACAATGAGCAGTTCTTC.

This clone was seen just once. The rearrangement joins TRBV9 to TRBJ2-3; no firm D call. This CDR3 has 16 residues. V was shortened by 3 bases and J by 0 bases, with 14 bases between the two germline ends. The germline V gene encodes CDR1 SGDLS and CDR2 YYNGEE. CDR3 sequence reads: CASSAHLGSSTDTQYF. CDR3 DNA: TGTGCCAGCAGCGCCCACTTGGGCTCTAGCACAGATACGCAGTATTTT.

For this clone: The junction shows a germline mismatch at one end, possibly a read error. For the CDR3, the DNA is TGTGCCAGCAGAGGACAGGCCCGCTCTGGGGCCAACGGCCTGACTTTC. Its protein product is CASRGQARSGANGLTF. This chain uses TRBV9 with TRBJ2-6; 7 bases map to TRBD1. Per the germline V gene, CDR1 is SGDLS and CDR2 is YYNGEE. The CDR3 runs to 16 residues.

CDR3 DNA sequence: TGTGCCAGTAGTCCCCGGACAGGGGGCGCAGGTGGCTACACCTTC. Its translation: CASSPRTGGAGGYTF. The gene calls are TRBV19 and TRBJ1-2, with 11 bases aligning to TRBD1. V shed 5 bases, J shed 7 bases, and the junction held 9 bases outside the gene matches. Germline CDR1 is LNHDA and CDR2 is SQIVND (reference sequence). The CDR3 has 15 amino acids.

As DNA, the CDR3 is TGTGCCAGCACTTCGGACAGGGTAGGCGGCTACACCTTC. Its translation is CASTSDRVGGYTF. The genes are TRBV27 and TRBJ1-2, with 8 nucleotides matching TRBD1. There are 13 residues in the CDR3. Germline lookup yields CDR1 MNHEY and CDR2 SMNVEV (reference sequence). With 7 bases clipped from V and 8 bases from J, the junction kept 9 bases outside the gene matches.

The V and J genes are TRBV7-2 and TRBJ2-5; 7 bases match TRBD1. With 3 bases clipped from V and 3 bases from J, the junction kept 4 bases outside the gene matches. There are 14 residues in the CDR3. Germline CDR1 is SGHTA and CDR2 is FQGNSA. The CDR3 DNA reads as TGTGCCAGCAGCTTTACAGGGGTAAAAGAGACCCAGTACTTC. The encoded protein is CASSFTGVKETQYF.

The J gene is TRBJ2-1, the V gene TRBV10-3; 11 bases align to TRBD1. J was trimmed by 6 bases and V by 6 bases; bases with no gene match: 7. The CDR3 sequence is 15 residues long. The germline V gene encodes CDR1 ENHRY and CDR2 SYGVKD. The CDR3 coding sequence is TGTGCCATCAGGGGCGGACAGGGGGCTTTCAATGAGCAGTTCTTC. This translates into CAIRGGQGAFNEQFF.

Only a few counts were recorded for this clone. V gene TRBV5-1 combines with J gene TRBJ2-2; 9 nucleotides agree with TRBD1. Germline V gives CDR1 SGHRS, CDR2 YFSETQ. The CDR3 is 14 amino acids. The trim removed 1 base at V and 6 bases at J, leaving 1 base unmatched. CDR3: CASSLTGGSGELFF. CDR3 nucleotides: TGCGCCAGCAGCTTGACAGGGGGCTCCGGGGAGCTGTTTTTT. The variable domain in full, completed from reference TRBV5-1 and TRBJ2-2, reads KAGVTQTPRYLIKTRGQQVTLSCSPISGHRSVSWYQQTPGQGLQFLFEYFSETQRNKGNFPGRFSGRQFSNSRSEMNVSTLELGDSALYLCASSLTGGSGELFFGEGSRLTVL.

Only one count was recorded for this clone. This chain uses TRBV5-6 with TRBJ1-1, with 10 positions matching TRBD1. The CDR3 covers 16 residues. The J segment lost 1 base and the V segment lost 4 bases, leaving 7 bases of the junction unmatched. Per the germline V gene, CDR1 is SGHDT and CDR2 is YYEEEE. In nucleotides, the CDR3 is TGTGCCAGCAGCCCGGACAGGGGGTTTCCGAACACTGAAGCTTTCTTT. Residues: CASSPDRGFPNTEAFF.

Points on this clone: Additional DNA sequences in this sample encode the identical CDR3. The chain uses TRBV6-1 and TRBJ1-4; 7 bases are a match to TRBD1. V was clipped by 2 bases and J by 3 bases; unmatched bases: 6. The CDR3 extends over 16 amino acids. Per the germline V gene, CDR1 is MNHNS and CDR2 is SASEGT. CDR3 bases: TGTGCCAGCAGTGAACAGGGGGGCACGTCTAATGAAAAACTGTTTTTT. Residues: CASSEQGGTSNEKLFF.

The chain combines TRBV9 with TRBJ2-7; the D gene is possibly TRBD1 (6 bases). The CDR3 covers 15 residues. Germline V gene sequence: CDR1 SGDLS, CDR2 YYNGEE. V was clipped by 2 bases and J by 0 bases, with 12 bases between them. The CDR3: CASSVTGTYSYEQYF. Here the CDR3 DNA reads TGTGCCAGCAGCGTCACCGGGACATACTCCTACGAGCAGTACTTC.

This clone appeared once. The rearrangement joins TRBV10-3 to TRBJ2-5, with a weak D call TRBD2 (5 bases). CDR1 and CDR2 from the germline V gene are ENHRY and SYGVKD. This CDR3 spans 13 amino acids. Trimming cost V 5 bases and J 0 bases, with 7 bases left between them. The CDR3, as DNA: TGTGCCATCAGTACGGGGTACCAAGAGACCCAGTACTTC. It encodes CAISTGYQETQYF.